Sequencing of this TCR beta chain was carried out in a study of blood T cells in healthy people across ages. Primed by a sample-barcoded 5' primer and a J-beta primer mix, a second PCR proceeded for roughly 7 to 11 cycles. Through a template-switch adaptor with 12 random nucleotides, each cDNA molecule received a tag. Every individual sample yielded 3 million or more paired-end reads (each containing CDR3). TCRdb processed the 5' RACE reads anew with MiXCR; each CDR3 protein has one entry. The data show around 1,000,000 distinct CDR3 sequences, approximately 25% seen once. CDR3 length equals 13 residues. CDR1 is SEHNR, CDR2 FQNEAQ, per germline (reference sequence). The V gene lost 3 bases and the J gene lost 5 bases, with 8 bases spanning the gap. These same records also appear under a second study, on T cells of mothers and their children. That work states: Every microgram of extracted RNA entered cDNA synthesis, around 1.5 ug per 15 ul. Added by the second PCR's M1S primer were sample barcodes and 2-4 random nucleotides.

V gene TRBV7-9 combines with J gene TRBJ1-5, with D unclear. The sample comprised blood. The receptor comes from a girl aged 2-15 years in good health. The CDR3 DNA sequence: TGTGCCAGCAGCTTGGAAAACCATCAGCCCCAGCATTTT. Protein sequence: CASSLENHQPQHF.